This T cell receptor beta chain comes out of a study of memory CD4+ T cells and cytomegalovirus serostatus. Only in-frame clones appear in the TCRdb table, and some are missing; sequencing was by immunoSEQ multiplex PCR. Seen here are about 40,000 clones, roughly 80% observed once, and the top ten hold approximately 0.77%. V trimming: 4 bases; J trimming: 0 bases; junction bases outside the gene matches: 8. The CDR3 has 16 amino acids. Germline loops: CDR1 SGHNT, CDR2 YYREEE (reference sequence). This clone appeared a single time. Its antigen remains unknown. Study-wide points: Each of 65 to 75 CMV-associated TCRbeta sequences occurred in one to five individuals. Repertoires predicted CMV serostatus with median bootstrapped AUC of about 0.96.

Single viable CD3+CD4+CD8-CD45RO+ cells were sorted as the memory CD4+ T cells. The gene calls are TRBV5-4 and TRBJ2-7; 9 nucleotides align to TRBD1. The sequence came from an adult in good health and CMV-seronegative. The specimen sequenced was memory CD4+ T cells from blood. CDR3 nucleotides: TGTGCCAGCAGCCGGGCGGACAGGGGTCGCTCCTACGAGCAGTACTTC. Its translation is CASSRADRGRSYEQYF. Full variable domain (missing parts from reference TRBV5-4 and TRBJ2-7): ETGVTQSPTHLIKTRGQQVTLRCSSQSGHNTVSWYQQALGQGPQFIFQYYREEENGRGNFPPRFSGLQFPNYSSELNVNALELDDSALYLCASSRADRGRSYEQYFGPGTRLTVT.